This TCR beta chain is drawn from a study of T cells expressing NK-cell markers. In the study overall: It was from sorted CD3+CD56+NKG2C+, CD3+CD56+NKG2C- and CD3+CD56-NKG2C+ T cells that TCR beta repertoires came. HCMV seropositivity marked seven of the eight sequenced donors; one was seronegative.

Study-wide points: There were a few donors in whom these clonotypes also led the CD3+CD56-NKG2C+ fraction. The dominant NKG2C+ clonotypes represented about 1.0-7.0% of CD8+ T cells in 6 or 7 donors.

Germline V gene lookup returns CDR1 ENHRY and CDR2 SYGVKD. The CDR3 extends over 15 amino acids. From the 5' RACE reads, TCRdb lists one entry per CDR3 protein and no DNA. The sample includes roughly 430,000 distinct CDR3 sequences. A note on this clonotype: The target antigen is unknown.

This rearrangement joins TRBV10-3 to TRBJ2-3; the D call from TCRdb, TRBD2, cannot be confirmed without DNA. This sequence was found in a woman between 18 and 70 years old in good health. Sequenced material: blood T cells: a sorted CD56 or NKG2C T cell subset, CD4+ or CD8+ T cells, or bulk PBMC T cells (not recorded which). This CDR3 reads CAISPSGGPADTQYF.